A single sample is the source of the 16 T cell receptor beta chains below, sequenced in a study of blood T cell repertoires in COVID-19. Generated by immunoSEQ multiplex PCR, the TCRdb table keeps only in-frame clones and is missing some. The sample includes a few hundred thousand clones, 70% to 90% of them seen just once. Sequencing input: peripheral blood. The receptors come from a man in his late teens or twenties who had recovered from COVID-19.

This clone has just one count. The chain recombines TRBV4-3 with TRBJ1-1; tentative D call: TRBD1 (5 bases). CDR1 and CDR2 (germline): LGHNA, YSLEER. Deletions cut 4 bases from V and 5 bases from J, with 11 bases between. This CDR3 has 13 amino acids. CDR3 sequence: CASSLGLETEAFF. CDR3 DNA: TGCGCCAGCAGCCTGGGACTTGAGACTGAAGCTTTCTTT.

The chain carries TRBV27 and TRBJ1-1; D may be TRBD1 (5 bases). V was trimmed by 5 bases and J by 1 base, leaving 14 bases between them. Germline V CDR1 and CDR2: MNHEY, SMNVEV (reference sequence). This CDR3 spans 15 amino acids. The CDR3 loop reads CASSPLEGKNTEAFF. The CDR3 DNA sequence: TGTGCCAGCAGTCCCTTGGAGGGGAAGAACACTGAAGCTTTCTTT.

This chain uses TRBV29-1 with TRBJ1-2; 10 nucleotides agree with TRBD1. The CDR3 has 13 amino acids. Germline CDR1 reads SQVTM; CDR2 reads ANQGSEA. V shed 6 bases and J 4 bases; nucleotides not matched to a gene: 5. CDR3 nucleotides: TGCAGCGTAGGGACAGGGGAGGGCTATGGCTACACCTTC. Translated, it gives CSVGTGEGYGYTF.

The chain has TRBV4-1 and TRBJ2-3, with 7 nucleotides matching TRBD1. Germline assignment: CDR1 MGHRA and CDR2 YSYEKL. The V gene end was trimmed by 2 bases and the J gene end by 7 bases; junction bases not matched to a gene: 12. This CDR3 has 16 residues. CDR3 residues: CASSQQAQAGGYTQYF. The CDR3 DNA reads as TGCGCCAGCAGCCAACAGGCCCAGGCAGGGGGATATACGCAGTATTTT.

The J gene is TRBJ1-5, the V gene TRBV9; D gene uncertain. V was clipped by 0 bases and J by 1 base, with 5 bases between them. The CDR3 length is 14 residues. Germline V gene data show CDR1 as SGDLS and CDR2 as YYNGEE. CDR3 bases: TGTGCCAGCAGCGTAGCAGAAAGCAATCAGCCCCAGCATTTT. Protein product: CASSVAESNQPQHF.

This clone was seen a single time. CDR3 DNA: TGTGCCAGCAGTCCCGGGACTAGCGGAGATACGCAGTATTTT. Translation: CASSPGTSGDTQYF. This chain joins TRBV25-1 and TRBJ2-3, with TRBD2 matching over 11 bases. V shed 5 bases, J shed 5 bases, and the junction held 3 bases outside the gene matches. The germline CDR1 and CDR2 sequences are MGHDK and SYGVNS. This CDR3 is 14 amino acids long.

The chain has TRBV2 and TRBJ2-4; unclear D gene. Between the trimmed V and J ends, which lost 6 bases and 2 bases, there was a span of 5 bases. From germline, CDR1 is SNHLY and CDR2 FYNNEI. The CDR3 sequence is 12 residues long. The DNA of the CDR3 is TGTGCCAGCAGCCTCTCCAAAAACATTCAGTACTTC. The encoded protein is CASSLSKNIQYF.

The chain uses TRBV14 and TRBJ1-1; maybe TRBD1 (6 bases). V was clipped by 0 bases and J by 0 bases, with 20 bases between them. This CDR3 region has 19 residues. CDR1 and CDR2 (germline): SGHDN, FVKESK. CDR3 sequence (DNA): TGTGCCAGCAGCCAAGATACAGGGATCCAGGGGCCCTTGAACACTGAAGCTTTCTTT. It encodes CASSQDTGIQGPLNTEAFF.

V and J are TRBV7-2 and TRBJ1-2; a possible D gene is TRBD1 (5 bases). The V gene lost 4 bases and the J gene lost 8 bases, with 14 bases spanning the gap. CDR1 is SGHTA and CDR2 is FQGNSA in the germline V gene. There are 13 residues in the CDR3. In DNA, the CDR3 is TGTGCCAGCAGCTCCGACAGAGGAAGGGGCTACACCTTC. Translated, it gives CASSSDRGRGYTF. Full variable domain (remainder filled in from reference TRBV7-2 and TRBJ1-2): GAGVSQSPSNKVTEKGKDVELRCDPISGHTALYWYRQSLGQGLEFLIYFQGNSAPDKSGLPSDRFSAERTGGSVSTLTIQRTQQEDSAVYLCASSSDRGRGYTFGSGTRLTVV.

The V gene is TRBV11-2, the J gene TRBJ1-1; D is ambiguous. V was cut by 5 bases and J by 0 bases, with 10 bases left in between. Germline loops: CDR1 SGHAT, CDR2 FQNNGV. The CDR3 spans 14 residues. CDR3 protein: CASSRSNMNTEAFF. CDR3 in DNA: TGTGCCAGCAGCCGGAGCAATATGAACACTGAAGCTTTCTTT.

The chain has TRBV5-4 and TRBJ2-5; 13 bases align to TRBD2. With 4 bases clipped from V and 5 bases from J, the junction kept 8 bases outside the gene matches. The length of the CDR3 is 16 residues. Germline assignment: CDR1 SGHNT and CDR2 YYREEE (reference sequence). CDR3 sequence reads: CASSPGTSGTWETQYF. The DNA for the CDR3 is TGTGCCAGCAGCCCCGGGACTAGCGGGACTTGGGAGACCCAGTACTTC. Together with reference TRBV5-4 and TRBJ2-5, the CDR3 gives the full variable domain: ETGVTQSPTHLIKTRGQQVTLRCSSQSGHNTVSWYQQALGQGPQFIFQYYREEENGRGNFPPRFSGLQFPNYSSELNVNALELDDSALYLCASSPGTSGTWETQYFGPGTRLLVL.

The CDR3 spells CASQRAGNSYNSPLHF. CDR3 sequence (DNA): TGTGCCAGCCAGCGGGCGGGAAACTCCTATAATTCACCCCTCCACTTT. The chain recombines TRBV2 with TRBJ1-6; D is uncertain. The germline gives CDR1 SNHLY, CDR2 FYNNEI. CDR3 length: 16 residues. V gave up 8 bases and J gave up 0 bases, with 14 bases separating them.

V is TRBV21-1 and J is TRBJ2-1; the D call in the table, TRBD1, was not verified against the DNA. TRBV21-1 is a pseudogene locus. The CDR3 is 13 amino acids. CDR3 in amino acids: CASSTPGGPGQFF. CDR3 coding DNA: TGTGCCAGCAGCACCCCAGGGGGGCCAGGGCAGTTCTTC.

The genes are TRBV7-9 and TRBJ2-7, with 8 bases fitting TRBD1. V lost 5 bases, J lost 3 bases, and 12 bases stayed unmatched. Per the germline V gene, CDR1 is SEHNR and CDR2 is FQNEAQ (reference sequence). CDR3 length equals 16 residues. The CDR3 nucleotides read TGTGCCAGCAGCCACCTCACCCTCGGACAGGGCTACGAGCAGTACTTC. It specifies CASSHLTLGQGYEQYF.

The chain combines TRBV15 with TRBJ1-6; tentatively, D is TRBD1 (6 bases). The length of the CDR3 is 22 residues. V lost 1 base to trimming and J lost 3 bases, with 28 bases between them. CDR1 and CDR2 from the germline V gene are LNHNV and YYDKDF (reference sequence). CDR3 sequence (DNA): TGTGCCACCAGCAGAGTAGGCCGTAGTGGGGGATACAGGGCCGTCTATAATTCACCCCTCCACTTT. This codes for CATSRVGRSGGYRAVYNSPLHF.

This chain uses TRBV19 with TRBJ1-1, with unresolved D. Germline values: CDR1 LNHDA, CDR2 SQIVND (reference sequence). The CDR3 spans 13 residues. V was trimmed by 5 bases and J by 8 bases, leaving 15 bases between them. This CDR3 is CASSPREGSEAFF. The CDR3 nucleotides are TGTGCCAGTAGTCCTAGGGAGGGTTCCGAAGCTTTCTTT.